This T cell receptor beta chain comes out of a study of cytomegalovirus exposure and HLA in healthy donors. With regard to this clone: Antigen: not known.

CDR1 and CDR2 from the germline V gene are SNHLY and FYNNEI. The CDR3 contains 17 residues. V shed 8 bases, J shed 3 bases, and the junction held 12 bases outside the gene matches. Points from the study as a whole: A few V segments could not be told apart, such as TRBV6-2 and TRBV6-3, and were left out. The majority of TCR sequences were rare, yet some public TCRs appeared in many donors. The study put 150 to 200 TCR beta chains on its list as cytomegalovirus-associated.

A multiplex PCR was run with 60 Vbeta primers and 13 Jbeta primers. Libraries were prepared by immunoSEQ multiplex PCR; TCRdb keeps only in-frame clonotypes and omits some of them. The sample shows approximately 72,000 clones, roughly four fifths of them seen only once. When sampled, the donors appeared nominally healthy, though they likely had unrecorded immune exposures. V and J are TRBV2 and TRBJ2-7, with 14 bases matching TRBD2. The TCR sequence derives from a man between 18 and 29 years old in good health and CMV-seronegative. Input material: PBMCs. CDR3 nucleotide sequence: TGTGCCAGCGGTGGGGCGGGACTAGCGGGGGCCTTCTACGAGCAGTACTTC. Amino acid sequence: CASGGAGLAGAFYEQYF.